This T cell receptor beta chain is drawn from a study of T cell responses to AZD1222 COVID-19 vaccine. Libraries were prepared by immunoSEQ multiplex PCR; TCRdb keeps only in-frame clonotypes and omits some of them. The table shows about 170,000 clones, with approximately 90% occurring only once. Germline lookup yields CDR1 LGHDT and CDR2 YNNKEL (reference sequence). The CDR3 contains 16 residues. Trimming pared 5 bases from V and 8 bases from J, leaving 19 bases between. The gene calls are TRBV3-1 (or the pseudogene TRBV3-2) and TRBJ1-6; D unclear. This clonotype originated in an adult in good health. Sequencing used peripheral blood, obtained on day 0 of AZD1222 vaccination. Written as DNA, the CDR3 is TGTGCCAGCAGCTACGGAAGGACTATTTTTCATTCACCCCTCCACTTT. This gives the protein CASSYGRTIFHSPLHF.